These 32 T cell receptor beta chains were all obtained from the same sample, sequenced in a study of HIV-infected patients and healthy controls. All unsorted peripheral T cells were captured because whole blood was used without fractionation. Around 450 ng RNA was reverse transcribed with alpha and beta constant-region primers. Using multiplexing indices, alpha and beta chain libraries were generated apart by chain-specific third strand synthesis. TCRdb fed the 5' RACE reads into MiXCR, producing one record per CDR3 protein. The sample has 15,000 to 20,000 distinct CDR3 sequences; almost 9% are singletons. The sequencing sample was made of blood. All receptors come from an adult in good health.

In its sample, this clonotype was seen many times. This chain links TRBV30 with TRBJ2-2; 8 positions match TRBD2. Germline lookup yields CDR1 GTSNPN and CDR2 SVGIG (reference sequence). The CDR3 loop spans 15 amino acids. V dropped 0 bases and J dropped 4; count of bases not matched to a gene: 4. CDR3 sequence: CAWSVPGLATGELFF. The DNA for the CDR3 is TGTGCCTGGAGTGTACCCGGACTAGCCACCGGGGAGCTGTTTTTT.

This clonotype was picked up many times. The V and J genes are TRBV2 and TRBJ1-5, with D possibly being TRBD1 (5 bases). CDR1 is SNHLY, CDR2 FYNNEI, per germline. Trimming removed 6 bases at V and 7 bases at J, with 13 bases between. The CDR3 length is 13 residues. CDR3 amino acids: CASRVEGSQPQHF. For the CDR3, the DNA is TGTGCCAGCAGGGTTGAGGGGAGCCAGCCCCAGCATTTT.

In this sample, this clonotype turned up many times. V is TRBV28 and J is TRBJ2-3; D possibly corresponds to TRBD2 (6 bases). V lost 5 bases to trimming and J lost 7 bases, with 13 bases between them. This CDR3 region has 13 residues. CDR1 is MDHEN and CDR2 is SYDVKM in the germline V gene. The CDR3: CASSRGLSHTQYF. The CDR3 DNA is TGTGCCAGCAGTAGGGGACTTTCCCATACGCAGTATTTT.

This clonotype was counted ten times or more. The genes are TRBV6-5 and TRBJ2-7; D assignment may be TRBD1 or TRBD2 (5 bases each). The CDR3 covers 15 residues. The germline CDR1 and CDR2 sequences are MNHEY and SVGAGI. The V gene lost 5 bases and the J gene lost 7 bases, with 21 bases spanning the gap. The CDR3 nucleotides are TGTGCCAGCAGTCAATCAGGGACCCTACCGCGGGAGCAGTACTTC. It codes for CASSQSGTLPREQYF.

This clonotype was observed many times. This chain joins TRBV10-3 and TRBJ2-7; TRBD1 might be the D (5 bases). The CDR3 extends over 14 amino acids. Germline lookup yields CDR1 ENHRY and CDR2 SYGVKD. The V end was cut by 2 bases, the J end by 2 bases, with 10 bases between. CDR3 sequence: CAISEPDRTYEQYF. The CDR3 region has the DNA TGTGCCATCAGTGAGCCTGACAGAACCTACGAGCAGTACTTC.

This clonotype was seen many times. The chain couples TRBV28 to TRBJ1-5; 8 nucleotides align to TRBD1. The junction had 10 bases not matched to a gene; V was cut back by 5 bases and J by 4 bases. From germline, CDR1 is MDHEN and CDR2 SYDVKM. The length of the CDR3 is 16 residues. The CDR3: CASSQVTGALNQPQHF. DNA of the CDR3: TGTGCCAGCAGTCAAGTGACAGGGGCGTTAAATCAGCCCCAGCATTTT. The variable domain in full, completed from reference TRBV28 and TRBJ1-5, reads DVKVTQSSRYLVKRTGEKVFLECVQDMDHENMFWYRQDPGLGLRLIYFSYDVKMKEKGDIPEGYSVSREKKERFSLILESASTNQTSMYLCASSQVTGALNQPQHFGDGTRLSIL.

This clonotype was detected ten times or more. The chain couples TRBV5-1 to TRBJ1-4, with D perhaps matching TRBD1 (5 bases). Trimming removed 0 bases from V and 5 bases from J, with 8 bases in between. Germline V gene data show CDR1 as SGHRS and CDR2 as YFSETQ. This CDR3 has 14 residues. CDR3: CASSLGTWNEKLFF. Here the CDR3 DNA reads TGCGCCAGCAGCTTGGGGACATGGAATGAAAAACTGTTTTTT.

J is TRBJ2-1 and V is TRBV7-2, with 10 bases matching TRBD2. The V gene end was trimmed by 0 bases and the J gene end by 3 bases; junction bases not matched to a gene: 2. CDR1 SGHTA and CDR2 FQGNSA come from the germline V gene. CDR3 length: 16 amino acids. CDR3: CASSLARLAGYNEQFF. The CDR3 DNA reads TGTGCCAGCAGCTTAGCCCGACTAGCGGGCTACAATGAGCAGTTCTTC.

By sample fraction, this clonotype is medium-sized. The chain uses TRBV6-2 or TRBV6-3 and TRBJ2-2; 10 bases are shared with TRBD2. The germline V gene encodes CDR1 MNHEY and CDR2 SVGEGT. J lost 6 bases, V lost 2 bases, and 0 bases had no gene match. The CDR3 is 14 residues long. The CDR3 sequence: CASSYSGGAGELFF. In DNA, the CDR3 is TGTGCCAGCAGTTACAGCGGGGGGGCCGGGGAGCTGTTTTTT.

This clonotype was seen many times. The V gene is TRBV10-3, the J gene TRBJ1-1; TRBD1 aligns across 7 bases. The trim removed 4 bases at V and 3 bases at J, leaving 8 bases unmatched. The CDR3 sequence is 15 residues long. CDR1 is ENHRY and CDR2 is SYGVKD in the germline V gene. CDR3 nucleotide sequence: TGTGCCATCAGTGGGGTGGGCCAGGGGGACACTGAAGCTTTCTTT. It specifies CAISGVGQGDTEAFF.

The V gene is TRBV28, the J gene TRBJ2-5; D remains unclear. Germline CDR1 MDHEN, CDR2 SYDVKM. V was pared by 6 bases and J by 5 bases, with 22 bases between. CDR3 length: 16 amino acids. The DNA for the CDR3 is TGTGCCAGCAGCCGGGCAGGACGTCGTGCTGGGGAGACCCAGTACTTC. This encodes CASSRAGRRAGETQYF.

This clonotype was detected a few times. The chain employs TRBV7-2 and TRBJ2-7, with D hard to call. Trimming took off 0 bases at V and 4 bases at J, with 7 bases between the two ends. CDR3 length: 13 amino acids. Germline loops: CDR1 SGHTA, CDR2 FQGNSA. CDR3 DNA sequence: TGTGCCAGCAGCTTAGCGGCCCGATACGAGCAGTACTTC. Its protein is CASSLAARYEQYF.

This clonotype appeared many times. V gene TRBV12-3 or TRBV12-4 combines with J gene TRBJ1-5, with D unclear. V lost 6 bases, J lost 6 bases, and 9 bases lay in between. CDR3 length: 12 residues. Here the CDR3 reads CASSLVTQPQHF. The DNA of the CDR3 is TGTGCCAGCAGCCTCGTAACTCAGCCCCAGCATTTT.

This clonotype was counted between two and nine times. The chain links TRBV6-6 to TRBJ2-5, with D perhaps matching TRBD2 (6 bases). The CDR3 has 15 residues. V shed 6 bases and J shed 2 bases, with 16 bases lying between them. Germline CDR1 MNHNY, CDR2 SVGAGI (reference sequence). The CDR3 is CASRHIAAGQETQYF. DNA for the CDR3: TGTGCCAGCAGGCACATAGCGGCGGGTCAAGAGACCCAGTACTTC.

This clonotype was counted many times. DNA of the CDR3: TGTGCCAGCTCACCAAACCGGGACAGGGACACTGAAGCTTTCTTT. Translated: CASSPNRDRDTEAFF. The rearrangement links TRBV18 to TRBJ1-1, with 9 bases aligning to TRBD1. Germline V CDR1 and CDR2: KGHSH, LQKENI. The CDR3 spans 15 residues. The trim removed 2 bases at V and 3 bases at J, leaving 4 bases unmatched.

The V gene is TRBV7-2, the J gene TRBJ2-7; no clear D gene. Germline loops: CDR1 SGHTA, CDR2 FQGNSA. The V end lost 3 bases, the J end lost 3 bases, and 6 bases lay between the germline ends. The CDR3 totals 12 residues. The CDR3 here is CASSFDSYEQYF. DNA for the CDR3: TGTGCCAGCAGCTTTGATAGCTACGAGCAGTACTTC. Full variable domain (missing parts from reference TRBV7-2 and TRBJ2-7): GAGVSQSPSNKVTEKGKDVELRCDPISGHTALYWYRQSLGQGLEFLIYFQGNSAPDKSGLPSDRFSAERTGGSVSTLTIQRTQQEDSAVYLCASSFDSYEQYFGPGTRLTVT.

Within the sample, this clonotype is medium-sized. This chain connects TRBV29-1 to TRBJ2-3, with 7 bases matching TRBD2. V gave up 4 bases and J gave up 0 bases; unmatched junction bases: 1. Germline V gene lookup returns CDR1 SQVTM and CDR2 ANQGSEA. This CDR3 has 13 residues. The CDR3 coding sequence is TGCAGCGTTGCTAGCGGCAGCACAGATACGCAGTATTTT. Encoded protein: CSVASGSTDTQYF.

This clonotype came up many times. V and J are TRBV12-3 or TRBV12-4 and TRBJ1-3; the D is unclear. Trimming pared 7 bases from V and 0 bases from J, leaving 10 bases between. CDR3 length: 14 residues. The CDR3 is CASKWAPSGNTIYF. CDR3 DNA: TGTGCCAGCAAGTGGGCGCCCTCTGGAAACACCATATATTTT.

This clonotype has at least ten counts. This chain links TRBV10-3 with TRBJ2-6, with 8 bases identical to TRBD1. Germline trimming cut 4 bases from V and 0 bases from J; bases unmatched to any gene: 2. The V gene's germline CDR1 is ENHRY and CDR2 SYGVKD. The CDR3 has 16 amino acids. CDR3 DNA: TGTGCCATCAGTGCCGGGACAGGCTCTGGGGCCAACGTCCTGACTTTC. Protein product: CAISAGTGSGANVLTF.

V gene TRBV2 combines with J gene TRBJ2-7; the D call may be TRBD1 or TRBD2 (5 bases each). Germline CDR1 reads SNHLY; CDR2 reads FYNNEI. Trimming took off 9 bases at V and 3 bases at J, with 9 bases between the two ends. The CDR3 covers 11 residues. The DNA for the CDR3 is TGTGCCAGGGGACGGGGCTACGAGCAGTACTTC. Protein: CARGRGYEQYF.

This clonotype is termed medium-sized. The genes are TRBV14 and TRBJ2-3; TRBD2 might be the D (5 bases). The CDR3 is 13 amino acids. The V end was cut by 5 bases, the J end by 2 bases, with 8 bases between. Germline V gene sequence: CDR1 SGHDN, CDR2 FVKESK. The CDR3 coding sequence is TGTGCCAGCAGCTCCGGACTCACAGATACGCAGTATTTT. It yields the protein CASSSGLTDTQYF.

This clonotype has at least ten counts. The CDR3 nucleotides read TGTGCCGCCAGTTCGGGGTTTAATCAGCCCCAGCATTTT. Translated: CAASSGFNQPQHF. The chain joins TRBV6-2 or TRBV6-3 to TRBJ1-5, with D unresolved. Trimming took off 11 bases at V and 4 bases at J, with 15 bases between the two ends. The CDR3 loop spans 13 amino acids. CDR1 is MNHEY and CDR2 is SVGEGT in the germline V gene.

The table lists this clonotype with many counts. This chain connects TRBV28 to TRBJ1-1, with 7 nucleotides matching TRBD1. The trim removed 5 bases at V and 3 bases at J, leaving 6 bases unmatched. The CDR3 has 14 amino acids. The germline CDR1 and CDR2 sequences are MDHEN and SYDVKM. The CDR3 loop reads CASSPRQGYTEAFF. CDR3 DNA: TGTGCCAGCAGTCCCCGACAGGGTTACACTGAAGCTTTCTTT. The entire variable domain, with the rest obtained from reference TRBV28 and TRBJ1-1, is as follows: DVKVTQSSRYLVKRTGEKVFLECVQDMDHENMFWYRQDPGLGLRLIYFSYDVKMKEKGDIPEGYSVSREKKERFSLILESASTNQTSMYLCASSPRQGYTEAFFGQGTRLTVV.

To note about this clonotype: A much larger clone is a single base away; this may be a read error. This chain connects TRBV6-5 to TRBJ2-1; D gene ambiguous. The better agreement between TRBJ2-7 and the DNA end casts doubt on the J call. This CDR3 spans 15 amino acids. CDR1 and CDR2 from the germline V gene are MNHEY and SVGAGI. CDR3 residues: CASRPPGPINNEQYF. For the CDR3, the DNA is TGTGCCAGCAGACCCCCTGGCCCGATCAACAATGAGCAGTACTTC.

Many counts were recorded for this clonotype. This chain links TRBV5-1 with TRBJ2-5; D uncertain. This CDR3 has 16 amino acids. Trimming stripped 0 bases from V and 2 bases from J, with 14 bases between. Germline CDR1 is SGHRS and CDR2 is YFSETQ. The CDR3 region is CASSLAVEAKQETQYF. The CDR3 region has the DNA TGCGCCAGCAGCTTGGCCGTCGAGGCGAAACAAGAGACCCAGTACTTC. Together with reference TRBV5-1 and TRBJ2-5, the CDR3 gives the full variable domain: KAGVTQTPRYLIKTRGQQVTLSCSPISGHRSVSWYQQTPGQGLQFLFEYFSETQRNKGNFPGRFSGRQFSNSRSEMNVSTLELGDSALYLCASSLAVEAKQETQYFGPGTRLLVL.

This clonotype was found many times. This sequence joins TRBV13 and TRBJ2-1; 8 nucleotides agree with TRBD2. The CDR3 covers 15 residues. V shed 5 bases and J 2 bases; nucleotides not matched to a gene: 5. The germline gives CDR1 PRHDT, CDR2 FYEKMQ (reference sequence). CDR3 coding DNA: TGTGCCAGCAGCCTTAGCGGGGAAGCCTACAATGAGCAGTTCTTC. As protein: CASSLSGEAYNEQFF.

The sample holds many counts of this clonotype. The chain carries TRBV15 and TRBJ2-1; 14 bases match TRBD2. The CDR3 extends over 17 amino acids. The V and J ends lost 0 bases and 3 bases, in that order; junction bases with no gene match: 1. Germline CDR1 and CDR2: LNHNV and YYDKDF (reference sequence). For the CDR3, the DNA is TGTGCCACCAGCAGAGAGGGACTAGCGGGAGTCTACAATGAGCAGTTCTTC. Encoded protein: CATSREGLAGVYNEQFF.

At least ten counts were recorded for this clonotype. This chain joins TRBV5-5 and TRBJ2-5; D call uncertain. Germline CDR1 SGHKS, CDR2 YYEKEE (reference sequence). This CDR3 is 13 amino acids long. The V end was cut by 0 bases, the J end by 1 base, with 4 bases between. In DNA form, the CDR3 reads TGTGCCAGCAGCTTGGGCAGCCAAGAGACCCAGTACTTC. Protein: CASSLGSQETQYF.

V is TRBV6-6 and J is TRBJ2-3; TRBD2 aligns across 11 bases. The CDR3 contains 16 residues. Germline assignment: CDR1 MNHNY and CDR2 SVGAGI (reference sequence). Germline trimming cut 0 bases from V and 6 bases from J; bases unmatched to any gene: 5. The CDR3 DNA is TGTGCCAGCAGTTACTCACGACTAGCGGGATCGGATACGCAGTATTTT. As protein: CASSYSRLAGSDTQYF.

This clonotype was counted at least ten times. The rearrangement uses TRBV6-5 and TRBJ2-7; 9 nucleotides match TRBD1. The CDR3 has 14 residues. J was trimmed by 3 bases and V by 5 bases; bases with no gene match: 5. Germline V CDR1 and CDR2: MNHEY, SVGAGI. The CDR3 region has the DNA TGTGCCAGCAGTACCGGGACAGGGTTCTACGAGCAGTACTTC. Residues: CASSTGTGFYEQYF.

This clonotype was detected ten times or more. The chain uses TRBV28 and TRBJ1-2, with 7 bases identical to TRBD1. The CDR3 length is 16 residues. Per germline, CDR1 MDHEN and CDR2 SYDVKM. J lost 3 bases, V lost 3 bases, and 10 bases had no gene match. The CDR3 region is CASSFLEGALYYGYTF. As DNA, the CDR3 is TGTGCCAGCAGTTTTTTAGAGGGGGCGCTGTACTATGGCTACACCTTC.

The chain employs TRBV19 and TRBJ1-5, with 9 bases aligning to TRBD1. The J segment lost 6 bases and the V segment lost 5 bases, leaving 8 bases of the junction unmatched. This CDR3 contains 15 residues. Germline V gene lookup returns CDR1 LNHDA and CDR2 SQIVND (reference sequence). CDR3 loop: CASSHSGTGRQPQHF. CDR3 nucleotides: TGTGCCAGTAGTCATTCCGGGACAGGGCGTCAGCCCCAGCATTTT.